This T cell receptor (beta chain) was recovered during a study of identical twins. Findings of the study overall: It was cross-sectional statistical analysis, not following the same donors, that the conclusions relied on.

A template switching step contributed a universal primer site, while unique molecular identifiers were present in the cDNA. Each CDR3 protein is one row after TCRdb ran MiXCR on the 5' RACE reads. The repertoire holds 690,000 or so distinct CDR3 sequences, approximately 9% seen once, with approximately 0.89% in the top ten. This clonotype was seen a few times. The antigen is not known. These same data were also listed under a study on yellow fever vaccine responses in identical twins.

Sample: PBMCs. The source of this sequence is a woman in her late teens or twenties in good health.

The CDR3 protein is CASSEGAGTDTQYF. The CDR3 coding sequence is TGTGCCAGCAGTGAAGGGGCTGGCACAGATACGCAGTATTTT. The rearrangement links TRBV6-1 to TRBJ2-3; D remains ambiguous. Per germline, CDR1 MNHNS and CDR2 SASEGT. The germline V and J ends were trimmed by 1 base and 1 base, with 6 bases remaining between them. The CDR3 consists of 14 residues.